The subject of this entry is one T cell receptor (beta chain). As yet, its antigen is unknown. Here immunoSEQ multiplex PCR was the method, and the copy in TCRdb shows in-frame clones only, minus some. The sample consists of tens of thousands of clones, 83% of them appearing once. These data come from a study of OX40 agonist ivuxolimab in advanced cancers. Across the whole study: Earlier anti-PD-1, anti-PD-L1 or anti-CTLA-4 therapy was permitted; roughly 37% had received some. Study-wide points: Compared with others, partial responders at 0.1-3.0 mg/kg displayed clonal expansion among the lowest.

The CDR3 is 20 amino acids. Germline V lookup: CDR1 MGHRA, CDR2 YSYEKL. V was shortened by 2 bases and J by 8 bases, with 33 bases between the two germline ends. Autoimmune disease history or systemic immunosuppression meant exclusion. The TCR was taken from an adult with an advanced solid tumor such as melanoma, head and neck, liver or kidney cancer. The specimen comprised CD4+ or CD8+ T cells sorted from blood, sampled in a trial of the OX40 agonist ivuxolimab. The chain joins TRBV4-1 to TRBJ1-2, with a tentative D call TRBD1 (6 bases). The CDR3 coding sequence is TGCGCCAGCAGCCAATCCCGAGAGGGCCTGGACAGTCGGAACTTGGGGGGCTACACCTTC. Translation: CASSQSREGLDSRNLGGYTF.